A selection of T cell receptor beta chains follows, all from one sample in a study of Graves' ophthalmopathy and Graves' hyperthyroidism. TCRdb ran MiXCR on the multiplex PCR reads and lists one entry per CDR3 protein. The sample includes 560,000 or so distinct CDR3 sequences, roughly 40% of them seen just once. Sequences were obtained from peripheral blood or thyroid tissue (not recorded which). These receptors were collected from an adult man with Graves' hyperthyroidism. CDR3s include the opening cysteine and the closing phenylalanine or tryptophan. The D gene is left open where the match is weak. Size is stated for part of the rows, as once, few or many counts, or as a class when the clone is expanded.

CDR3,J,D,size,V
CSARATGLVSYNEQFF,NA,TRBD2,NA,TRBV20-1
CSASGGSSNTGELFF,TRBJ2-2,NA,many,TRBV20-1
CATSSDSFGETQYF,TRBJ2-5,NA,NA,TRBV15
CSAREDRGGSSGELFF,TRBJ2-2,TRBD1,NA,TRBV20-1
CASSFPHQPQHF,TRBJ1-5,NA,NA,TRBV12-3/TRBV12-4
CASSGGQMSYGYTF,TRBJ1-2,TRBD1,NA,TRBV12-3/TRBV12-4
CSLDPGSNQPQHF,TRBJ1-5,NA,once,TRBV29-1
CASSLTESSYNPPLHF,TRBJ1-6,NA,NA,TRBV7-8
CASNLGGATEAFF,TRBJ1-1,TRBD1,many,TRBV19
CASSLSQGSQPQHF,TRBJ1-5,NA,many,TRBV7-2
CASSFGTSGREQYF,TRBJ2-7,TRBD2,many,TRBV12-3/TRBV12-4
CASSVNGQLSTEAFF,TRBJ1-1,NA,once,TRBV9
CASSQRQGLYEQYF,TRBJ2-7,NA,NA,TRBV2
CATSSDRFF,TRBJ1-4,NA,NA,TRBV15
CSVELANYGYTF,TRBJ1-2,NA,NA,TRBV29-1
CASSSNSGNTIYF,TRBJ1-3,NA,many,TRBV7-8
CSGTMTGNNYGYTF,TRBJ1-2,TRBD1,NA,TRBV29-1